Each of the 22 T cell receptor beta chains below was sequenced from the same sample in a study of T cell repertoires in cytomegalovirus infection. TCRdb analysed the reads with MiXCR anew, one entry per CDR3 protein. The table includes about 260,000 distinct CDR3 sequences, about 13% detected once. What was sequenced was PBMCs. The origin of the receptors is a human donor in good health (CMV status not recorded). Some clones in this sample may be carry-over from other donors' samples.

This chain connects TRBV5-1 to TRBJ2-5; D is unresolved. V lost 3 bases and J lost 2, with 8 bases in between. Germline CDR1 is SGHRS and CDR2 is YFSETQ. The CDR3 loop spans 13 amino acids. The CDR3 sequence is CASSSPSQETQYF. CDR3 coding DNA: TGCGCCAGCAGCTCCCCGTCACAAGAGACCCAGTACTTC.

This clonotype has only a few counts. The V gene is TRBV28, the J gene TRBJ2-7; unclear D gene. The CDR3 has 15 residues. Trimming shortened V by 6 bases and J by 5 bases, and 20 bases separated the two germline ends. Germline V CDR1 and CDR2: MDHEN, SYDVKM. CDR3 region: CASSPPHLGFNEQYF. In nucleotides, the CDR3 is TGTGCCAGCAGCCCCCCCCATCTAGGATTCAACGAGCAGTACTTC.

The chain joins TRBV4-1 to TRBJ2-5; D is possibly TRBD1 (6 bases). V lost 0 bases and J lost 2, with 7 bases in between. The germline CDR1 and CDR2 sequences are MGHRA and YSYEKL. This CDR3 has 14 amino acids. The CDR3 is CASSQEDRQETQYF. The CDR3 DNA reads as TGCGCCAGCAGCCAAGAGGACAGACAAGAGACCCAGTACTTC.

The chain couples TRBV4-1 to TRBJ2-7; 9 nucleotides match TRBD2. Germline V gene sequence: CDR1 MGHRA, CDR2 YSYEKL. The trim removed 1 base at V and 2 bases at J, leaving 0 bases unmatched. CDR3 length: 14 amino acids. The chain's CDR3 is CASSQGTSAYEQYF. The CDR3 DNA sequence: TGCGCCAGCAGCCAAGGGACTAGCGCCTACGAGCAGTACTTC.

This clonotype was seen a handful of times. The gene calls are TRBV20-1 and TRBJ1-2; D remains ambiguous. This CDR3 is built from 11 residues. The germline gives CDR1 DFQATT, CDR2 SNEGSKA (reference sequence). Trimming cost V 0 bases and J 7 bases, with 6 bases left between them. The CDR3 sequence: CSARDAGGYTF. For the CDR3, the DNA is TGCAGTGCTAGAGACGCAGGTGGCTACACCTTC.

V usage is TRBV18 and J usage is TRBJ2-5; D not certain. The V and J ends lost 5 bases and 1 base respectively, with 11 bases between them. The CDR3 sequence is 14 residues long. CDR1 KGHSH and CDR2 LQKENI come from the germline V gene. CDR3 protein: CASSSGGIQETQYF. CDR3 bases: TGTGCCAGCTCATCGGGTGGTATCCAAGAGACCCAGTACTTC.

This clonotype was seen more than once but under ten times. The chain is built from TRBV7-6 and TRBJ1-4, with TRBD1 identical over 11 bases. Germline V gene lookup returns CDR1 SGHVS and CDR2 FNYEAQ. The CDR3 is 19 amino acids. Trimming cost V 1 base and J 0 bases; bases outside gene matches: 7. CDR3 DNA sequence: TGTGCCAGCAGCTTAGTACCGGGACAGGGGGTTTCAACTAATGAAAAACTGTTTTTT. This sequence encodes CASSLVPGQGVSTNEKLFF.

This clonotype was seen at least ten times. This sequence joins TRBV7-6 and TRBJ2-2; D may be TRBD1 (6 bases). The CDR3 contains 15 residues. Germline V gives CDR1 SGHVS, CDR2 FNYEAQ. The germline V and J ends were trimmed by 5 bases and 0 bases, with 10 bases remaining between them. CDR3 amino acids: CASSTGRANTGELFF. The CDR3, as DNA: TGTGCCAGCAGCACAGGGCGGGCGAACACCGGGGAGCTGTTTTTT.

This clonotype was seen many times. The CDR3 here is CASSTLTGPLIQETQYF. CDR3 nucleotide sequence: TGTGCCAGCAGCACCCTGACAGGACCCCTTATCCAAGAGACCCAGTACTTC. V and J are TRBV6-2 or TRBV6-3 and TRBJ2-5; TRBD1 is a possible D gene (6 bases). CDR1 and CDR2 (germline): MNHEY, SVGEGT. Trimming took 6 bases from V and 1 from J, leaving 21 bases between them. This CDR3 has 17 residues.

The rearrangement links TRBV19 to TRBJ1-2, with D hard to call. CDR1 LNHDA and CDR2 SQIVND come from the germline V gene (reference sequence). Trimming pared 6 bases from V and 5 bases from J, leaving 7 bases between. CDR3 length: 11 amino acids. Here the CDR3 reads CASRLDYGYTF. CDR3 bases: TGTGCCAGTAGGCTGGATTATGGCTACACCTTC.

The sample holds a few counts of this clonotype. The CDR3 loop is CSVEMGGQGLAGEQYF. In nucleotides, the CDR3 is TGCAGCGTTGAGATGGGGGGACAGGGCCTCGCAGGCGAGCAGTACTTC. The chain carries TRBV29-1 and TRBJ2-7; 9 positions agree with TRBD1. The V gene end was trimmed by 3 bases and the J gene end by 6 bases; junction bases not matched to a gene: 15. Germline V gene sequence: CDR1 SQVTM, CDR2 ANQGSEA. This CDR3 contains 16 residues.

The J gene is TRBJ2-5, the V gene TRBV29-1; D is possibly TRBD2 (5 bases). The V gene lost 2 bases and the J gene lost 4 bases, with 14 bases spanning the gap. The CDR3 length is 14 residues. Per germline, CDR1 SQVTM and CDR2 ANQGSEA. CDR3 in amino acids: CSVEKRGVRETQYF. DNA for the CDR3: TGCAGCGTTGAAAAACGGGGAGTGCGAGAGACCCAGTACTTC. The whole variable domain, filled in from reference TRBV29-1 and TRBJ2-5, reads SAVISQKPSRDICQRGTSLTIQCQVDSQVTMMFWYRQQPGQSLTLIATANQGSEATYESGFVIDKFPISRPNLTFSTLTVSNMSPEDSSIYLCSVEKRGVRETQYFGPGTRLLVL.

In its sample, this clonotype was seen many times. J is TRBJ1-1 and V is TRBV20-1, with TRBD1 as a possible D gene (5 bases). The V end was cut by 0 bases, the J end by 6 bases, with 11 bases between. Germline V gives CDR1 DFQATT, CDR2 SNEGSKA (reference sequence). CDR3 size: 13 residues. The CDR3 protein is CSARDLLGAEAFF. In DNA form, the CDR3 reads TGCAGTGCTAGAGACCTCCTAGGGGCTGAAGCTTTCTTT.

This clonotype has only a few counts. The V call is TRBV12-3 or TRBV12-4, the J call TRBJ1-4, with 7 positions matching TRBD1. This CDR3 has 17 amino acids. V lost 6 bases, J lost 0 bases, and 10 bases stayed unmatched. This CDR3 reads CASSFLSGTATNEKLFF. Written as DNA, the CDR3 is TGTGCCAGCAGCTTCCTCTCCGGGACAGCAACTAATGAAAAACTGTTTTTT.

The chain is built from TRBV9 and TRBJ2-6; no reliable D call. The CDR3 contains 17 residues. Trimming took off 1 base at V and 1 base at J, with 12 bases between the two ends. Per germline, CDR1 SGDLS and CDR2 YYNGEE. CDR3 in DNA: TGTGCCAGCAGCGTACCCCTTGTGGGGTCTGGGGCCAACGTCCTGACTTTC. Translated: CASSVPLVGSGANVLTF.

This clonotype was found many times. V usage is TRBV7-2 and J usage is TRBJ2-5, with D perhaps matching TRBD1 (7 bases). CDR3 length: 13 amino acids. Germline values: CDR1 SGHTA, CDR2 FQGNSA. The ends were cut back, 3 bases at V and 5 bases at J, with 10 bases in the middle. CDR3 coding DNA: TGTGCCAGCAGCTTCGCAGGGGGGGAGACCCAGTACTTC. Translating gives CASSFAGGETQYF. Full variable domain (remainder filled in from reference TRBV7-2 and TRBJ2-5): GAGVSQSPSNKVTEKGKDVELRCDPISGHTALYWYRQSLGQGLEFLIYFQGNSAPDKSGLPSDRFSAERTGGSVSTLTIQRTQQEDSAVYLCASSFAGGETQYFGPGTRLLVL.

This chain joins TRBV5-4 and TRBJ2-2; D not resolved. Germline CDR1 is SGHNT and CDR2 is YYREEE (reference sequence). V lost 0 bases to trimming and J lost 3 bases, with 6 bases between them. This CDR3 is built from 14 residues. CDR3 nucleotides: TGTGCCAGCAGCTTGGCGCAATACACCGGGGAGCTGTTTTTT. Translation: CASSLAQYTGELFF.

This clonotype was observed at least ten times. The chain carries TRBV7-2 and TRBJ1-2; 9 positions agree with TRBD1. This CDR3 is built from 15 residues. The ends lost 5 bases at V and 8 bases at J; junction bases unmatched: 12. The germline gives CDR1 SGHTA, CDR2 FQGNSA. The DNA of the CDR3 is TGTGCCAGCAGCAGCTCCCGGGACAGGGAACGCGGCTACACCTTC. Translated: CASSSSRDRERGYTF.

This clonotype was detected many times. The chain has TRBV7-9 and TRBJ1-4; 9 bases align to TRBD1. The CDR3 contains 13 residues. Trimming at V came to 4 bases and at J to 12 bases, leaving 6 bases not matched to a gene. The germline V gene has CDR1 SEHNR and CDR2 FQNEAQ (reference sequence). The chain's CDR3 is CASSSGTGKQLFF. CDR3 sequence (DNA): TGTGCCAGCAGCTCCGGGACAGGGAAACAACTGTTTTTT. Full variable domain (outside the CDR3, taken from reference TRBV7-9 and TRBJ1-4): DTGVSQNPRHKITKRGQNVTFRCDPISEHNRLYWYRQTLGQGPEFLTYFQNEAQLEKSRLLSDRFSAERPKGSFSTLEIQRTEQGDSAMYLCASSSGTGKQLFFGSGTQLSVL.

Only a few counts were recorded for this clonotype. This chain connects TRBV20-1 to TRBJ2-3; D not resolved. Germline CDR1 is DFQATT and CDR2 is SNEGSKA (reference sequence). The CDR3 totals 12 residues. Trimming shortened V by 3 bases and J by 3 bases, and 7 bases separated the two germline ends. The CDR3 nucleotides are TGCAGTGCTAGCCAGGAGACAGATACGCAGTATTTT. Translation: CSASQETDTQYF.

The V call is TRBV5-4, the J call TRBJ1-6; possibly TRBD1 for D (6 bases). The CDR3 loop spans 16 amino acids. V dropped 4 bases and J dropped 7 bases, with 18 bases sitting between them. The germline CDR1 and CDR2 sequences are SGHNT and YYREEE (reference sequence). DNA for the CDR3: TGTGCCAGCAGCATCGGCTCCGGGACAACAAATTCACCCCTCCACTTT. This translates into CASSIGSGTTNSPLHF.

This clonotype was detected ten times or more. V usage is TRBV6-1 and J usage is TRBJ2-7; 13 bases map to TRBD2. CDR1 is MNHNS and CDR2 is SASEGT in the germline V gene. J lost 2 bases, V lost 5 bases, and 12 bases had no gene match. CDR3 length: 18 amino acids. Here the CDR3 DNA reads TGTGCCAGCAGTCCCTACGGGACTAGCGGGGCTTCTACCTACGAGCAGTACTTC. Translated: CASSPYGTSGASTYEQYF.